This is a list of T cell receptor beta chains from one sample in a study of T-cell reconstitution after alpha-beta-depleted transplantation in children. TCRdb reprocessed the PCR reads with MiXCR, giving one entry per CDR3 protein. The sample carries 500,000 to 750,000 distinct CDR3 sequences, roughly 13% recorded once. Here the sequenced sample was PBMCs, mostly from graft donor cells, taken 360 days after TCRalphabeta/CD19-depleted stem cell transplant. The receptors stem from a male patient aged 5 to 17 who had a stem cell transplant for acute myeloid leukemia, so the T cells may come from the graft donor. The CDR3 runs from the conserved cysteine through the conserved F or W. The D gene is left open where the match is weak. Where a row states a size, it is once, few, many or the class of an expanded clone; other rows omit it.

D gene	V gene	clone size	J gene	CDR3 DNA	CDR3 protein
TRBD2	TRBV29-1	many	TRBJ2-7	TGCAGCGTTGTTGGGGGGACTAGTGCCTACGAGCAGTACTTC	CSVVGGTSAYEQYF
-	TRBV25-1	-	TRBJ2-3	TGTGCCAGCAGTGAATCCGCGACAGCTAGCACAGATACGCAGTATTTT	CASSESATASTDTQYF
TRBD2	TRBV15	few	TRBJ2-7	TGTGCCACCAGCGGGGGCCGGGGACTAGTCGCCTACGAGCAGTACTTC	CATSGGRGLVAYEQYF
-	TRBV19	few	TRBJ2-6	TGTGCCAGTACGGGCAGGATCCGGGCTGGGGCCAACGTCCTGACTTTC	CASTGRIRAGANVLTF
TRBD2	TRBV24-1	-	TRBJ2-3	TGTGCCACCAGTGACCGCCTAGCGGGAGACACAGATACGCAGTATTTT	CATSDRLAGDTDTQYF
TRBD1	TRBV5-1	-	TRBJ2-7	TGCGCCAGCAGCCCCGGACAGGGGACCCCCTACGAGCAGTACTTC	CASSPGQGTPYEQYF
TRBD1	TRBV6-1	-	TRBJ2-3	TGTGCCAGCCAGAGGAAGGGGGCGAGCACAGATACGCAGTATTTT	CASQRKGASTDTQYF
TRBD1	TRBV7-2	few	TRBJ2-5	TGTGCCAGCAGTGTTGACAGGGGTCCCTTGGGGTTCACCCAGTACTTC	CASSVDRGPLGFTQYF
-	TRBV6-2/TRBV6-3	many	TRBJ2-3	TGTGCCAGCAGCCCCTGGGTACCGACAGATACGCAGTATTTT	CASSPWVPTDTQYF
-	TRBV18	few	TRBJ1-1	TGTGCCAGCTCACCACCGTATTCGCGAGGCACTGAAGCTTTCTTT	CASSPPYSRGTEAFF
TRBD1	TRBV10-3	few	TRBJ2-2	TGTGCCATCAGTGAGCTCACAGGGGGGAACACCGGGGAGCTGTTTTTT	CAISELTGGNTGELFF
TRBD2	TRBV29-1	-	TRBJ2-7	TGCAGCGTTGAATTCCGGGGGGGCTACGAGCAGTACTTC	CSVEFRGGYEQYF
-	TRBV7-2	few	TRBJ2-5	TGTGCCAGCAGCCCCATGGCACAAGAGACCCAGTACTTC	CASSPMAQETQYF
TRBD2	TRBV24-1	-	TRBJ2-1	TGTGCCACCAGTGATTTTTCCGCTAGCGGGAGGAACGAGCAGTTCTTC	CATSDFSASGRNEQFF
-	TRBV20-1	-	TRBJ2-6	TGCAGTGCTCCGGAGGTAGACGGTGGCAGGGGCTCTGGGGCCAACGTCCTGACTTTC	CSAPEVDGGRGSGANVLTF
-	TRBV12-3/TRBV12-4	many	TRBJ1-1	TGTGCCAGCAGTTTGACAGGAGGAAACACTGAAGCTTTCTTT	CASSLTGGNTEAFF
TRBD2	TRBV24-1	-	TRBJ2-1	TGTGCCACCAGTGATCCCCGGGCTAGCGGGAGCTCCTACAATGAGCAGTTCTTC	CATSDPRASGSSYNEQFF
TRBD1	TRBV5-6	few	TRBJ1-3	TGTGCCAGCAGCACCCCCCGGGACAGGGGGCCCTCCTCTGGAAACACCATATATTTT	CASSTPRDRGPSSGNTIYF
TRBD2	TRBV5-1	many	TRBJ2-3	TGCGCCAGCAGACCCGTGGGACTAGCGGGAAGAGATACGCAGTATTTT	CASRPVGLAGRDTQYF
TRBD2	TRBV20-1	few	TRBJ2-3	TGCAGCAAGCGGGAGAGCACAGATACGCAGTATTTT	CSKRESTDTQYF
-	TRBV4-2	-	TRBJ2-7	TGTGCCAGCAGCCAAGAGGACGTATCGGCCAACCGGCAGTACTTC	CASSQEDVSANRQYF
TRBD2	TRBV9	-	TRBJ2-7	TGTGCCAGCAGCCCGCAGGGGACTAGCGGAAACTACGAGCAGTACTTC	CASSPQGTSGNYEQYF
-	TRBV7-6	-	TRBJ2-7	TGTGCCAGCAGCTTAGAGCGGAGAACGTACTTC	CASSLERRTYF
TRBD1	TRBV2	-	TRBJ2-7	TGTGCCAGCATGGACAGGGCTTACGAGCAGTACTTC	CASMDRAYEQYF
-	TRBV4-3	few	TRBJ2-3	TGCGCCAGCAGCCGGACCCCCCAGGGTACGCAGTATTTT	CASSRTPQGTQYF
TRBD1	TRBV7-6	-	TRBJ2-1	TGTGCCAGCAGCTTAGAATGGGGACAGGTTAGCTCCTACAATGAGCAGTTCTTC	CASSLEWGQVSSYNEQFF
TRBD2	TRBV11-2	few	TRBJ2-1	TGTGCCAGCAGCTTAGGGGGAGTTCATCAGGGACTAGCGGGAGGATGGAATGAGCAGTTCTTC	CASSLGGVHQGLAGGWNEQFF
-	TRBV4-3	few	TRBJ2-2	TGCGCCAGCAGCGAAGGGGCGGTCAACACCGGGGAGCTGTTTTTT	CASSEGAVNTGELFF
-	TRBV6-4	-	TRBJ2-3	TGTGCCAGCAGTGACTCGGCCGCGGCCCCCAATACGCAGTATTTT	CASSDSAAAPNTQYF
-	TRBV7-2	many	TRBJ2-1	TGTGCCAGCAGCGTCACCGGGACCTACAGCCTCCTTCATGAGCAGTTCTTC	CASSVTGTYSLLHEQFF
TRBD2	TRBV13	few	TRBJ2-3	TGTGCCAGCAGCCGGTGGACTAGCGGGAGCACAGATACGCAGTATTTT	CASSRWTSGSTDTQYF
TRBD2	TRBV20-1	few	TRBJ2-7	TGCAGTGCTATTGGGACTAGCGGAACCTACGAGCAGTACTTC	CSAIGTSGTYEQYF
-	TRBV20-1	-	TRBJ1-6	TGCAGTGCTAGTTCGCCGGGGGGGAATTCACCCCTCCACTTT	CSASSPGGNSPLHF
-	TRBV12-3/TRBV12-4	many	TRBJ2-1	TGCGCCAGCAGTCCCTTGGGGAATGAGCAGTTCTTC	CASSPLGNEQFF
-	TRBV9	-	TRBJ2-1	TGTGCCAGCAGCGTAGTCCTCACCGCCGAGCAGTTCTTC	CASSVVLTAEQFF
-	TRBV9	few	TRBJ1-5	TGTGCCAGCAGCGTAGGCGTTCGGCTGGATCAGCCCCAGCATTTT	CASSVGVRLDQPQHF
TRBD2	TRBV28	-	TRBJ2-2	TGTGCCAGCAGTTTACCGGGAGGGCCCCCCTTGAACACCGGGGAGCTGTTTTTT	CASSLPGGPPLNTGELFF
-	TRBV9	-	TRBJ2-2	TGTGCCAGCAGCTTATTTGACGTCCCAATTGTCCGGGAGCTGTTTTTT	CASSLFDVPIVRELFF
TRBD2	TRBV9	-	TRBJ2-7	TGTGCCAGCAGCGCGACTAGCGGGAGGCTATACGAGCAGTACTTC	CASSATSGRLYEQYF